This T cell receptor (beta chain) was recorded in a study of EBV T-cell therapy then PD-1 blockade in nasopharyngeal carcinoma. Treatment in this sample: AdE1-LMPpoly-expanded autologous EBV-specific T-cell therapy followed by anti-PD-1 nivolumab. Germline CDR1 reads SGHVS; CDR2 reads FQNEAQ. V shed 4 bases, J shed 4 bases, and the junction held 11 bases outside the gene matches. The CDR3 sequence is 17 residues long. As regards this clone: Its matching antigen is unknown.

Libraries were prepared by immunoSEQ multiplex PCR; TCRdb keeps only in-frame clonotypes and omits some of them. The sample lists 14,000 or so clones, about 85% occurring once. The sequencing used CD8+ T cells from blood, collected around day 100 from a patient whose treatment included autologous EBV-specific T cells and nivolumab. The receptor was isolated from a middle-aged man with nasopharyngeal carcinoma. The rearrangement joins TRBV7-8 to TRBJ2-3, with 10 bases matching TRBD2. The CDR3 DNA reads TGTGCCAGCAGCTCTACTAGCGGGGCCTTCAGGCCAGATACGCAGTATTTT. It codes for CASSSTSGAFRPDTQYF. The whole variable domain, filled in from reference TRBV7-8 and TRBJ2-3, reads GAGVSQSPRYKVAKRGQDVALRCDPISGHVSLFWYQQALGQGPEFLTYFQNEAQLDKSGLPSDRFFAERPEGSVSTLKIQRTQQEDSAVYLCASSSTSGAFRPDTQYFGPGTRLTVL.